A selection of T cell receptor beta chains follows, all from one sample in a study of radiation and T cells in renal cell carcinoma. The protocol was immunoSEQ multiplex PCR, while the TCRdb copy is restricted to in-frame clones and leaves out a portion. The repertoire holds about 86,000 clones, with approximately 80% as singletons. The input for sequencing was blood, taken from a patient whose treatment included radiotherapy and nephrectomy. Receptor source: a middle-aged man with renal cell carcinoma. Each CDR3 is given with its conserved first and last residue. A D gene is named only where the DNA matches it firmly. Size values are once, few and many counts, or a class for expanded clones, and some rows have none.

d_gene,v_gene,j_gene,abundance,CDR3aa,CDR3nt
-,TRBV5-4,TRBJ2-3,-,CASSLGTPPDTQYF,TGTGCCAGCAGCTTGGGGACTCCTCCAGATACGCAGTATTTT
-,TRBV28,TRBJ1-2,once,CASSLLATGSYTF,TGTGCCAGCAGCCTCCTAGCTACTGGCAGCTACACCTTC
-,TRBV18,TRBJ2-4,-,CASSPPRAGPRENIQYF,TGTGCCAGCTCTCCCCCTCGAGCCGGCCCGCGTGAAAACATTCAGTACTTC
-,TRBV6-6,TRBJ1-1,-,CASSYSGLNTEAFF,TGTGCCAGCAGTTACTCGGGACTGAACACTGAAGCTTTCTTT
-,TRBV5-4,TRBJ2-3,-,CASSPGPGTDTQYF,TGTGCCAGCAGCCCGGGACCCGGCACAGATACGCAGTATTTT
TRBD1,TRBV19,TRBJ1-5,-,CASRSGDSVYSNQPQHF,TGTGCCAGTAGAAGCGGGGACAGCGTTTATAGCAATCAGCCCCAGCATTTT
TRBD2,TRBV6-1,TRBJ2-1,-,CASRLAALYNEQFF,TGTGCCAGCAGACTAGCGGCCCTGTACAATGAGCAGTTCTTC
TRBD2,TRBV5-4,TRBJ2-2,-,CASSWDPGGGRAGELFF,TGTGCCAGCAGCTGGGACCCGGGCGGGGGGCGCGCCGGGGAGCTGTTTTTT
-,TRBV4-3,TRBJ2-5,-,CASSQDLSFSGAGTQYF,TGCGCCAGCAGCCAAGATCTAAGTTTTTCGGGAGCAGGGACCCAGTACTTC
TRBD2,TRBV9,TRBJ2-1,-,CASSGGLAGAKEQFF,TGTGCCAGCAGCGGGGGACTAGCGGGAGCTAAGGAGCAGTTCTTC
TRBD1,TRBV4-2,TRBJ2-7,-,CASSPGQLSYEQYF,TGTGCCAGCAGCCCGGGACAGCTCTCCTACGAGCAGTACTTC
-,TRBV11-2,TRBJ2-3,few,CASSLDWTDTQYF,TGTGCCAGCAGCTTAGATTGGACAGATACGCAGTATTTT
TRBD2,TRBV27,TRBJ2-3,-,CASSPYPGLAPSTDTQYF,TGTGCCAGCAGTCCGTACCCGGGACTAGCGCCTAGCACAGATACGCAGTATTTT
-,TRBV6-4,TRBJ1-2,-,CASSVGGGAGYTF,TGTGCCAGCAGTGTCGGCGGGGGGGCCGGCTACACCTTC
TRBD2,TRBV5-1,TRBJ2-2,-,CASSLLGEGVGELFF,TGCGCCAGCAGCTTGTTAGGGGAGGGCGTCGGGGAGCTGTTTTTT
TRBD1,TRBV11-1,TRBJ2-7,-,CASSSAGTAYEQYF,TGTGCCAGCAGCTCAGCAGGGACAGCCTACGAGCAGTACTTC
TRBD2,TRBV6-1,TRBJ2-2,-,CASSKGTTRSVGELFF,TGTGCCAGCAGTAAAGGGACTACCAGGTCGGTGGGGGAGCTGTTTTTT
TRBD1,TRBV27,TRBJ2-4,-,CASSSDLTGVTNIQYF,TGTGCCAGCAGTTCGGACCTGACAGGGGTGACTAACATTCAGTACTTC
TRBD1,TRBV12-5,TRBJ1-2,-,CASGLVLSAGGNGYTF,TGTGCTAGTGGTTTGGTACTCTCCGCAGGGGGAAATGGCTACACCTTC
-,TRBV7-3,TRBJ1-1,-,CASSFGWNTEAFF,TGTGCCAGCAGCTTTGGGTGGAACACTGAAGCTTTCTTT
-,TRBV11-1,TRBJ2-7,-,CAMVDGTPYEQYF,TGTGCCATGGTGGACGGGACACCCTACGAGCAGTACTTC
-,TRBV4-3,TRBJ1-1,-,CASSQDRGGLIRLTEAFF,TGCGCCAGCAGCCAAGATCGAGGAGGTCTCATTCGCCTCACTGAAGCTTTCTTT
TRBD1,TRBV10-2,TRBJ1-2,-,CASSGQESSYGYTF,TGCGCCAGCAGCGGACAGGAGAGTTCCTATGGCTACACCTTC
TRBD1,TRBV11-2,TRBJ2-3,-,CASSLGTGGTDTQYF,TGTGCCAGCAGCTTAGGAACAGGGGGCACAGATACGCAGTATTTT
-,TRBV19,TRBJ1-1,-,CASSPSPFLAFF,TGTGCCAGTAGTCCTTCGCCGTTCTTGGCTTTCTTT
-,TRBV11-2,TRBJ2-5,-,CASSLVGGEGETQYF,TGTGCCAGCAGCTTAGTTGGGGGAGAAGGGGAGACCCAGTACTTC
TRBD2,TRBV2,TRBJ2-5,once,CASTLRRAGASETQYF,TGTGCCAGCACCCTACGCCGAGCGGGGGCTAGCGAGACCCAGTACTTC
TRBD2,TRBV27,TRBJ2-1,-,CASSSSGSTYNEQFF,TGTGCCAGCAGTTCTAGCGGGAGTACCTACAATGAGCAGTTCTTC
-,TRBV10-3,TRBJ2-2,-,CAAQPLNTGELFF,TGTGCCGCCCAACCGCTTAACACCGGGGAGCTGTTTTTT
-,TRBV30,TRBJ2-1,once,CAWSPGSSYNEQFF,TGTGCCTGGAGCCCAGGGAGCTCCTACAATGAGCAGTTCTTC
-,TRBV9,TRBJ1-3,once,CASSVAISGISGNTIYF,TGTGCCAGCAGCGTAGCTATCTCAGGGATCTCTGGAAACACCATATATTTT
-,TRBV30,TRBJ2-1,-,CAWSAVGVDNEQFF,TGTGCCTGGAGTGCCGTAGGTGTTGACAATGAGCAGTTCTTC
-,TRBV5-1,TRBJ1-3,-,CASSLAGEVSGNTIYF,TGCGCCAGCAGCTTGGCCGGGGAGGTCTCTGGAAACACCATATATTTT
-,TRBV2,TRBJ1-2,-,CASSELGRLYGYTF,TGTGCCAGCAGTGAACTGGGCAGGCTCTATGGCTACACCTTC
-,TRBV6-5,TRBJ2-1,-,CASSTTGTTYNEQFF,TGTGCCAGCAGTACGACAGGAACCACCTACAATGAGCAGTTCTTC
-,TRBV25-1,TRBJ2-7,-,CASSQASGSHYF,TGTGCCAGCAGTCAAGCGTCCGGGTCCCATTACTTC
TRBD1,TRBV6-1,TRBJ2-7,few,CASSAGTVPREQYF,TGTGCCAGCAGTGCAGGGACAGTACCACGGGAGCAGTACTTC
-,TRBV5-1,TRBJ2-1,-,CASSLDGDLSYNEQFF,TGCGCCAGCAGCTTGGATGGGGACCTCTCCTACAATGAGCAGTTCTTC
-,TRBV7-2,TRBJ1-6,-,CASSRIAGGLSPLHF,TGTGCCAGCAGCCGAATAGCGGGGGGCCTTTCACCCCTCCACTTT
TRBD2,TRBV29-1,TRBJ2-1,-,CSVSGTSVYNEQFF,TGCAGCGTGTCCGGGACTAGCGTCTACAATGAGCAGTTCTTC
-,TRBV7-9,TRBJ1-2,-,CASSPGREYGYTF,TGTGCCAGCAGCCCCGGACGTGAGTATGGCTACACCTTC
-,TRBV5-1,TRBJ2-2,few,CASSLVGSANTGELFF,TGCGCCAGCAGCTTGGTGGGCTCAGCGAACACCGGGGAGCTGTTTTTT
TRBD1,TRBV7-2,TRBJ1-6,once,CASSLGTGDSPLHF,TGTGCCAGCAGCTTAGGGACAGGGGATTCACCCCTCCACTTT
-,TRBV7-5,TRBJ1-1,-,CARPSGRPMNTEAFF,TGTGCCAGACCCTCCGGACGGCCCATGAACACTGAAGCTTTCTTT
-,TRBV15,TRBJ1-4,once,CATSRGGGAGEKLFF,TGTGCCACCAGCAGAGGAGGGGGGGCTGGCGAAAAACTGTTTTTT